Below are 26 T cell receptor beta chains sequenced from a single sample in a study of response to subunit inactivated influenza vaccine. MiXCR, run by TCRdb on the RT-PCR reads, gives a single entry per CDR3 protein. The table includes about half a million distinct CDR3 sequences, around 9.9% detected once. The material sequenced was PBMCs from blood, taken 35 to 45 days after vaccination. Source of these receptors: a man between 45 and 60 years old who received an inactivated influenza vaccine.

In this sample, this clonotype turned up many times. The genes are TRBV6-6 and TRBJ1-1, with D possibly being TRBD1 (6 bases). Trimming pared 6 bases from V and 1 base from J, leaving 9 bases between. This CDR3 comprises 13 residues. From germline, CDR1 is MNHNY and CDR2 SVGAGI (reference sequence). CDR3 nucleotide sequence: TGTGCCAGCAGCAGGGGTCCGAACACTGAAGCTTTCTTT. Protein product: CASSRGPNTEAFF.

This clonotype was detected many times. The rearrangement uses TRBV12-3 or TRBV12-4 and TRBJ1-5, with D unclear. The CDR3 is made up of 12 amino acids. The V end was cut by 4 bases, the J end by 3 bases, with 4 bases between. The CDR3, as DNA: TGTGCCAGCAGTTATATCAATCAGCCCCAGCATTTT. Amino acids: CASSYINQPQHF.

V is TRBV6-2 or TRBV6-3 and J is TRBJ1-2, with 7 positions matching TRBD1. J gave up 1 base and V 6 bases, and 5 bases lay outside the gene matches. CDR3 length: 14 amino acids. Germline CDR1 MNHEY, CDR2 SVGEGT. The CDR3 reads CASRGGQVNYGYTF. The CDR3 coding sequence is TGTGCCAGCAGGGGCGGACAGGTTAACTATGGCTACACCTTC.

The J gene is TRBJ2-5, the V gene TRBV5-1; TRBD2 matches 9 bases. Germline assignment: CDR1 SGHRS and CDR2 YFSETQ. Unmatched junction bases numbered 3, after V lost 3 bases and J lost 3 bases. This CDR3 contains 14 residues. The CDR3 here is CASSWRLAEETQYF. For the CDR3, the DNA is TGCGCCAGCAGCTGGAGACTAGCGGAAGAGACCCAGTACTTC.

The chain is built from TRBV20-1 and TRBJ2-3, with D tentatively TRBD1 (5 bases). The germline CDR1 and CDR2 sequences are DFQATT and SNEGSKA (reference sequence). The length of the CDR3 is 14 residues. V was cut by 6 bases and J by 4 bases, with 17 bases left in between. This CDR3 reads CSANPRSGSDTQYF. Here the CDR3 DNA reads TGCAGTGCAAACCCTCGTTCAGGGTCAGATACGCAGTATTTT.

V is TRBV7-9 and J is TRBJ2-7; 7 bases agree with TRBD2. CDR3 length equals 14 residues. CDR1 is SEHNR, CDR2 FQNEAQ, per germline (reference sequence). Unmatched junction bases numbered 11, after V lost 5 bases and J lost 7 bases. CDR3 sequence: CASSTSNLAAEQYF. CDR3 DNA sequence: TGTGCCAGCAGCACCAGCAACCTAGCGGCTGAGCAGTACTTC.

This clonotype was seen repeatedly, ten times or more. This chain links TRBV7-2 with TRBJ2-7, with 9 nucleotides matching TRBD2. The length of the CDR3 is 15 residues. The germline gives CDR1 SGHTA, CDR2 FQGNSA. The ends lost 0 bases at V and 4 bases at J; junction bases unmatched: 4. The CDR3 here is CASSLADSGSYEQYF. The CDR3 region has the DNA TGTGCCAGCAGCTTAGCTGATAGCGGGAGTTACGAGCAGTACTTC.

This rearrangement joins TRBV5-6 to TRBJ2-5; no clear D gene. The germline V gene has CDR1 SGHDT and CDR2 YYEEEE. Trimming stripped 3 bases from V and 7 bases from J, with 16 bases between. This CDR3 spans 14 amino acids. In DNA form, the CDR3 reads TGTGCCAGCAGCTCCGGCGACGGGTTCGGGACCCAGTACTTC. This codes for CASSSGDGFGTQYF.

This rearrangement joins TRBV7-2 to TRBJ2-1, with no clear D. The CDR3 has 14 residues. V lost 2 bases, J lost 6 bases, and 11 bases lay in between. Germline V gene lookup returns CDR1 SGHTA and CDR2 FQGNSA. This chain's CDR3 is CASSLLAPSNEQFF. The CDR3 nucleotides read TGTGCCAGCAGCTTACTCGCACCAAGCAATGAGCAGTTCTTC.

The sample holds many counts of this clonotype. The chain combines TRBV7-2 with TRBJ1-6; D not resolved. V shed 2 bases and J shed 6 bases, with 2 bases lying between them. This CDR3 spans 12 amino acids. Per germline, CDR1 SGHTA and CDR2 FQGNSA. The CDR3 loop is CASSLSNSPLHF. In nucleotides, the CDR3 is TGTGCCAGCAGCTTAAGTAATTCACCCCTCCACTTT.

This clonotype occurred many times. The chain has TRBV20-1 and TRBJ2-7, with D perhaps matching TRBD2 (5 bases). Germline V gene lookup returns CDR1 DFQATT and CDR2 SNEGSKA (reference sequence). The CDR3 consists of 15 residues. V lost 6 bases, J lost 4 bases, and 22 bases lay in between. The CDR3 spells CSAPFVWASGYEQYF. DNA for the CDR3: TGCAGTGCCCCATTTGTTTGGGCTTCGGGATACGAGCAGTACTTC.

The gene calls are TRBV24-1 and TRBJ2-4; TRBD2 agrees at 8 bases. Germline CDR1 and CDR2: KGHDR and SFDVKD. Trimming cost V 7 bases and J 8 bases; bases outside gene matches: 6. CDR3 length: 13 residues. The CDR3 sequence is CATSSSGVDIQYF. In nucleotides, the CDR3 is TGTGCCACCAGCAGTAGCGGGGTGGACATTCAGTACTTC.

This clonotype was picked up a small number of times. The chain carries TRBV7-2 and TRBJ1-2; 8 bases match TRBD1. Germline values: CDR1 SGHTA, CDR2 FQGNSA. CDR3 length: 15 amino acids. Losses at the gene ends were 5 bases for V and 5 bases for J; bases not matched to a gene: 10. The CDR3 reads CASSLSTGAGYGYTF. CDR3 in DNA: TGTGCCAGCAGCCTATCGACAGGGGCTGGGTATGGCTACACCTTC.

The CDR3 coding sequence is TGTGCCAGCAGTGCCGGGACAGGGGGACCCTCTGGGGCCAACGTCCTGACTTTC. Residues: CASSAGTGGPSGANVLTF. The V call is TRBV6-1, the J call TRBJ2-6, with 11 bases matching TRBD1. V lost 4 bases to trimming and J lost 0 bases; unmatched junction nucleotides: 5. The germline CDR1 and CDR2 sequences are MNHNS and SASEGT. This CDR3 is 18 amino acids long.

This clonotype was counted between two and nine times. The chain couples TRBV4-3 to TRBJ2-3; D may be TRBD2 (5 bases). V lost 1 base and J 4 bases, leaving 12 bases between the germline ends. CDR1 LGHNA and CDR2 YSLEER come from the germline V gene. The CDR3 runs to 15 residues. This chain's CDR3 is CASSQVSRDADTQYF. CDR3 nucleotide sequence: TGCGCCAGCAGCCAAGTATCTCGGGATGCAGATACGCAGTATTTT.

This clonotype was seen more than once but under ten times. The gene calls are TRBV7-2 and TRBJ2-2; D gene uncertain. In germline, CDR1 is SGHTA, CDR2 FQGNSA. Trimming cost V 6 bases and J 9 bases, with 11 bases left between them. This CDR3 has 12 amino acids. In DNA, the CDR3 is TGTGCCAGCAGGGAGTTAAGCCGGGAGCTGTTTTTT. It encodes CASRELSRELFF.

This chain connects TRBV20-1 to TRBJ2-7; weak D call: TRBD2 (6 bases). V lost 2 bases, J lost 4 bases, and 15 bases lay in between. Germline CDR1 and CDR2: DFQATT and SNEGSKA (reference sequence). The CDR3 loop spans 14 amino acids. CDR3 region: CSARSGRRGYEQYF. The CDR3 DNA sequence: TGCAGTGCTAGAAGCGGGCGGAGGGGTTACGAGCAGTACTTC.

This clonotype was recorded many times. The chain links TRBV4-3 to TRBJ2-1; TRBD1 matches 11 bases. This CDR3 is built from 13 residues. V lost 3 bases, J lost 10 bases, and 2 bases stayed unmatched. Germline-derived CDR1 and CDR2 are LGHNA and YSLEER. The CDR3 spells CASSQRTGGEQFF. As DNA, the CDR3 is TGCGCCAGCAGCCAGCGGACAGGGGGCGAGCAGTTCTTC.

In this sample, this clonotype turned up a few times. V and J are TRBV4-3 and TRBJ1-1; 9 bases are shared with TRBD1. This CDR3 contains 17 residues. CDR1 and CDR2 from the germline V gene are LGHNA and YSLEER. After removal of 0 bases from V and 3 bases from J, the junction contained 8 bases not matched to a gene. The CDR3: CASSQDVGTGWYTEAFF. The CDR3 DNA reads as TGCGCCAGCAGCCAAGATGTCGGGACAGGGTGGTACACTGAAGCTTTCTTT.

The chain joins TRBV6-2 or TRBV6-3 to TRBJ1-5, with D possibly matching TRBD1 (5 bases). The germline V and J ends were trimmed by 7 bases and 2 bases, with 18 bases remaining between them. CDR1 and CDR2 from the germline V gene are MNHEY and SVGEGT. The CDR3 has 16 amino acids. CDR3 amino acids: CASKQTGGAGNQPQHF. The CDR3 DNA follows: TGTGCCAGCAAACAAACCGGCGGGGCGGGCAATCAGCCCCAGCATTTT.

The CDR3 here is CASSTGTGGRETQYF. The CDR3, as DNA: TGTGCCAGCAGCACCGGGACAGGGGGTCGCGAGACCCAGTACTTC. This chain connects TRBV9 to TRBJ2-5; 11 bases map to TRBD1. The V gene end was trimmed by 4 bases and the J gene end by 5 bases; junction bases not matched to a gene: 7. Germline CDR1 and CDR2: SGDLS and YYNGEE. The CDR3 loop spans 15 amino acids.

The chain links TRBV29-1 to TRBJ2-7, with D possibly being TRBD1 (6 bases). Germline CDR1 is SQVTM and CDR2 is ANQGSEA. The CDR3 runs to 13 residues. V was trimmed by 3 bases and J by 7 bases, leaving 16 bases between them. DNA of the CDR3: TGCAGCGTTGAGGGGCAGGGGATCGGGGAGCAGTACTTC. This gives the protein CSVEGQGIGEQYF.

Only a few counts were recorded for this clonotype. The rearrangement uses TRBV21-1 and TRBJ2-5; TRBD2 is the table's D call and was not checked against the DNA. TRBV21-1 is a documented pseudogene. This CDR3 contains 17 residues. The CDR3 here is CASSKRSFRAFQETQYF. The CDR3 nucleotides are TGTGCCAGCAGCAAACGGTCGTTCAGGGCCTTCCAAGAGACCCAGTACTTC.

The chain employs TRBV7-8 and TRBJ2-1; D is tentatively TRBD1 or TRBD2 (6 bases each). Germline loops: CDR1 SGHVS, CDR2 FQNEAQ. Trimming took 2 bases from V and 4 from J, leaving 15 bases between them. The CDR3 runs 16 residues. In nucleotides, the CDR3 is TGTGCCAGCAGCTTACGTCCCGGGGGCAGGTACAATGAGCAGTTCTTC. This gives the protein CASSLRPGGRYNEQFF.

This clonotype was seen ten or more times. The chain links TRBV27 to TRBJ2-7, with unresolved D. The CDR3 length is 18 residues. Germline-derived CDR1 and CDR2 are MNHEY and SMNVEV (reference sequence). The ends were cut back, 5 bases at V and 0 bases at J, with 23 bases in the middle. CDR3 amino acids: CASSPIRSWAVSSYEQYF. As DNA, the CDR3 is TGTGCCAGCAGTCCAATAAGGTCCTGGGCTGTCAGCTCCTACGAGCAGTACTTC.

The rearrangement joins TRBV6-5 to TRBJ2-7; D gene unclear. This CDR3 has 12 amino acids. CDR1 and CDR2 (germline): MNHEY, SVGAGI. V lost 8 bases, J lost 5 bases, and 13 bases lay in between. The CDR3 sequence: CASGVRVHEQYF. In DNA form, the CDR3 reads TGTGCCAGCGGAGTAAGGGTCCACGAGCAGTACTTC.